What follows are 15 T cell receptor beta chains derived from one specimen sequenced in a study of blood T cell repertoires in COVID-19. Profiling relied on immunoSEQ multiplex PCR, and the TCRdb table lists in-frame clones only, not all of them. Of roughly 81,000 clones in the sample, around 83% were seen once. Specimen: peripheral blood. The receptors originated from an elderly man with active or convalescent COVID-19.

This chain joins TRBV10-1 and TRBJ2-1, with 9 bases matching TRBD1. This CDR3 is built from 19 residues. With V trimmed by 3 bases and J by 6 bases, 18 bases remained unmatched. Germline CDR1 and CDR2: WNHNN and SYGVQD (reference sequence). CDR3 DNA: TGCGCCAGCAGTGAATCCCTTAACAGCCGGGACAGGGAGACCAATGAGCAGTTCTTC. Its protein is CASSESLNSRDRETNEQFF.

The gene calls are TRBV28 and TRBJ2-3, with 9 bases identical to TRBD2. This CDR3 is 16 amino acids long. Germline V gene data show CDR1 as MDHEN and CDR2 as SYDVKM. The V gene end was trimmed by 6 bases and the J gene end by 4 bases; junction bases not matched to a gene: 11. CDR3 DNA sequence: TGTGCCAGCAGCCCTCCGCGGGGGGGCGGATCAGATACGCAGTATTTT. Protein product: CASSPPRGGGSDTQYF. The complete variable domain, with remaining parts taken from reference TRBV28 and TRBJ2-3, reads DVKVTQSSRYLVKRTGEKVFLECVQDMDHENMFWYRQDPGLGLRLIYFSYDVKMKEKGDIPEGYSVSREKKERFSLILESASTNQTSMYLCASSPPRGGGSDTQYFGPGTRLTVL.

The genes are TRBV12-3 or TRBV12-4 and TRBJ2-7; D gene ambiguous. Trimming shortened V by 6 bases and J by 2 bases, and 8 bases separated the two germline ends. This CDR3 comprises 12 residues. The DNA of the CDR3 is TGTGCCAGCAGCTTTGCGGCCTACGAGCAGTACTTC. It codes for CASSFAAYEQYF.

The gene calls are TRBV5-4 and TRBJ2-1; no clear D. V was trimmed by 0 bases and J by 0 bases, leaving 10 bases between them. This CDR3 has 16 residues. Germline CDR1 SGHNT, CDR2 YYREEE (reference sequence). CDR3 residues: CASSLELSSSYNEQFF. As DNA, the CDR3 is TGTGCCAGCAGCTTGGAACTCTCGAGCTCCTACAATGAGCAGTTCTTC.

The chain carries TRBV29-1 and TRBJ2-7, with 7 bases lining up with TRBD1. CDR1 and CDR2 from the germline V gene are SQVTM and ANQGSEA. The CDR3 length is 12 residues. The V gene end was trimmed by 8 bases and the J gene end by 5 bases; junction bases not matched to a gene: 9. This CDR3 is CSTRQGINEQYF. DNA of the CDR3: TGCAGCACGAGACAGGGCATAAACGAGCAGTACTTC.

The chain links TRBV12-2 to TRBJ2-2; the listed D gene, TRBD2, was not tested against the DNA. TRBV12-2 is flagged as a pseudogene. The CDR3 is 15 amino acids. This CDR3 is CASRSPGLAAGELFF. In DNA, the CDR3 is TGTGCAAGTCGCTCTCCGGGACTAGCGGCCGGGGAGCTGTTTTTT.

This chain connects TRBV3-1 (or the pseudogene TRBV3-2) to TRBJ1-2; the D is unclear. Trimming left V 0 bases short and J 8 bases short, with 13 bases between. The CDR3 length is 14 residues. Per germline, CDR1 LGHDT and CDR2 YNNKEL (reference sequence). The CDR3 DNA reads as TGTGCCAGCAGCCAAGATACGGGGTTGGGCGGCTACACCTTC. Translation gives CASSQDTGLGGYTF.

This clone was detected once. The V gene is TRBV5-5, the J gene TRBJ2-7, with 7 nucleotides matching TRBD2. Germline CDR1 reads SGHKS; CDR2 reads YYEKEE (reference sequence). This CDR3 region has 14 residues. V lost 4 bases and J lost 7; bases outside the gene matches: 11. The CDR3 sequence is CASSPQRGTWEQYF. The CDR3 bases are TGTGCCAGCAGCCCCCAGCGGGGTACGTGGGAGCAGTACTTC.

As to this clone: Germline and junction disagree at one end, which may indicate a read error. The gene calls are TRBV5-1 and TRBJ2-6; a possible D gene is TRBD2 (6 bases). The germline gives CDR1 SGHRS, CDR2 YFSETQ. The CDR3 contains 18 residues. As DNA, the CDR3 is TGCGCCAGCAGCTTGGCCGGAGGGTTCCTCTCTGCGGCCAACGTCCTGACTTTC. It encodes CASSLAGGFLSAANVLTF.

The chain uses TRBV7-6 and TRBJ1-5; tentative D call: TRBD1 (5 bases). V was trimmed by 3 bases and J by 4 bases, leaving 10 bases between them. CDR1 and CDR2 from the germline V gene are SGHVS and FNYEAQ. There are 14 residues in the CDR3. CDR3 nucleotides: TGTGCCAGCAGCTTGGGGGGTGGGAATCAGCCCCAGCATTTT. This sequence encodes CASSLGGGNQPQHF.

The V and J genes are TRBV21-1 and TRBJ2-2; the D call of TRBD2 is as the table states it, not checked on the DNA. TRBV21-1 is assigned pseudogene status. The CDR3 length is 15 residues. CDR3 coding DNA: TGTGCCAGCAGCAAAACCAACCGGGACACCGGGGAGCTGTTTTTT. Protein sequence: CASSKTNRDTGELFF.

The gene calls are TRBV10-1 and TRBJ2-1, with TRBD1 matching over 8 bases. Looked up from germline, CDR1 is WNHNN and CDR2 is SYGVQD (reference sequence). The CDR3 runs 16 residues. J lost 7 bases, V lost 4 bases, and 12 bases had no gene match. The CDR3 sequence: CASSGTKIQGGNEQFF. The DNA for the CDR3 is TGCGCCAGCAGTGGAACGAAAATACAGGGGGGAAATGAGCAGTTCTTC.

The chain is built from TRBV30 and TRBJ2-5, with a weak D call TRBD2 (6 bases). Trimming removed 2 bases at V and 3 bases at J, with 10 bases between. CDR3 length: 13 residues. Germline-derived CDR1 and CDR2 are GTSNPN and SVGIG (reference sequence). For the CDR3, the DNA is TGTGCCTGGAGTTTTCGGGGGAAAGAGACCCAGTACTTC. It translates to CAWSFRGKETQYF.

The chain recombines TRBV6-5 with TRBJ1-1; D ambiguous. With 4 bases removed from V and 8 bases from J, the gap between germline ends came to 14 bases. Per germline, CDR1 MNHEY and CDR2 SVGAGI. The CDR3 covers 13 residues. DNA of the CDR3: TGTGCCAGCAGTTCCCCGGTCCTGCGGGAAGCTTTCTTT. Amino acid sequence: CASSSPVLREAFF.

This chain links TRBV28 with TRBJ2-2; D perhaps matches TRBD1 (6 bases). CDR3 length: 18 residues. V was cut by 1 base and J by 6 bases, with 21 bases left in between. CDR1 and CDR2 from the germline V gene are MDHEN and SYDVKM. The CDR3 reads CASSLYKYQGHRPGELFF. CDR3 bases: TGTGCCAGCAGTTTATACAAATATCAGGGGCATCGTCCCGGGGAGCTGTTTTTT.